This is a list of T cell receptor beta chains from one sample in a study of regulatory T cells in long-lasting Graves disease. TCRdb fed the multiplex PCR reads into MiXCR, producing one record per CDR3 protein. The sample consists of fewer than 550,000 distinct CDR3 sequences, 15% to 20% of them appearing once. This same sample was also part of a study on T cells in Graves' hyperthyroidism and ophthalmopathy.

The material was peripheral blood mononuclear cells (PBMCs), obtained at new diagnosis, from a patient treated with antithyroid drugs. These receptors originate from a woman younger than 35 with Graves disease. The CDR3 runs from the conserved cysteine through the conserved F or W. A D gene is named only where the DNA matches it firmly. A clone size is listed for some rows: how often the clone was seen (once, few, many), or a class if it is expanded.

v_gene: TRBV7-2; abundance: few; j_gene: TRBJ2-3; d_gene: TRBD2; CDR3nt: TGTGCCAGCAGCTTAGTACGGCTGGCGGGAGGGAGAGCAGATACGCAGTATTTT; CDR3aa: CASSLVRLAGGRADTQYF
v_gene: TRBV29-1; abundance: few; j_gene: TRBJ1-1; d_gene: .; CDR3nt: TGCAGCGCCCTCCCCCCGGGGGTGAACACTGAAGCTTTCTTT; CDR3aa: CSALPPGVNTEAFF
v_gene: TRBV2; abundance: many; j_gene: TRBJ1-1; d_gene: .; CDR3nt: TGTGCCAGCAGTGAGGTGGGCTGGGGAACTGAAGCTTTCTTT; CDR3aa: CASSEVGWGTEAFF
v_gene: TRBV18; abundance: .; j_gene: TRBJ2-1; d_gene: TRBD2; CDR3nt: TGTGCCAGCTCACCACAAGGTACTAGCGGGAGAGGTGAGCAGTTCTTC; CDR3aa: CASSPQGTSGRGEQFF
v_gene: TRBV29-1; abundance: many; j_gene: TRBJ2-3; d_gene: .; CDR3nt: TGCAGCGTTGAAGATCGCTTTGGGCCAGGGCTCACAGATACGCAGTATTTT; CDR3aa: CSVEDRFGPGLTDTQYF
v_gene: TRBV20-1; abundance: many; j_gene: TRBJ2-5; d_gene: TRBD2; CDR3nt: TGCAGTGCTAGAGCCTTACTAGCGGGTACAGAGACCCAGTACTTC; CDR3aa: CSARALLAGTETQYF
v_gene: TRBV27; abundance: many; j_gene: TRBJ1-5; d_gene: .; CDR3nt: TGTGCCAGCAGCATGGGACGGATCAATCAGCCCCAGCATTTT; CDR3aa: CASSMGRINQPQHF
v_gene: TRBV2; abundance: few; j_gene: TRBJ1-5; d_gene: .; CDR3nt: TGTGCCAGCCGGGACACCACGTCGGGCAATCAGCCCCAGCATTTT; CDR3aa: CASRDTTSGNQPQHF
v_gene: TRBV13; abundance: few; j_gene: TRBJ2-7; d_gene: TRBD1; CDR3nt: TGTGCCAGCAGCGAGGGACAGTCCCCCACCTACGAGCAGTACTTC; CDR3aa: CASSEGQSPTYEQYF
v_gene: TRBV12-3/TRBV12-4; abundance: .; j_gene: TRBJ2-7; d_gene: TRBD1; CDR3nt: TGTGCCAGCAGCCCCGCTCCGGGACAGGGTACCTACGAGCAGTACTTC; CDR3aa: CASSPAPGQGTYEQYF
v_gene: TRBV7-2; abundance: once; j_gene: TRBJ2-7; d_gene: TRBD2; CDR3nt: TGTGCCGGCAGCCCCGACGCGGCTAGCGGGAGGGAGCAGTACTTC; CDR3aa: CAGSPDAASGREQYF
v_gene: TRBV28; abundance: .; j_gene: TRBJ2-4; d_gene: TRBD1; CDR3nt: TGTGCCAGCACCAGAGACAGGGGCAAAAACATTCAGTACTTC; CDR3aa: CASTRDRGKNIQYF
v_gene: TRBV28; abundance: many; j_gene: TRBJ1-5; d_gene: .; CDR3nt: TGTGCCAGCAGTCCAGGCGGGGCTGTGCAGCCCCAGCATTTT; CDR3aa: CASSPGGAVQPQHF
v_gene: TRBV18; abundance: .; j_gene: TRBJ1-6; d_gene: .; CDR3nt: TGTGCCAGCTCAGACGGGGTCCTCTCCGTTTATAATGATAATTCACCCCTCCACTTT; CDR3aa: CASSDGVLSVYNDNSPLHF
v_gene: TRBV27; abundance: many; j_gene: TRBJ2-1; d_gene: TRBD2; CDR3nt: TGTGCCAGCAGTACCCTGACTAGCGGGAGGAGCAATGAGCAGTTCTTC; CDR3aa: CASSTLTSGRSNEQFF
v_gene: TRBV7-9; abundance: .; j_gene: TRBJ2-1; d_gene: TRBD1; CDR3nt: TGTGCCAGCAGCTTAGCAGGGACAGAGTACAATGAGCAGTTCTTC; CDR3aa: CASSLAGTEYNEQFF
v_gene: TRBV28; abundance: many; j_gene: TRBJ2-7; d_gene: .; CDR3nt: TGTGCCACTCACGAACAGGGATCCTCCTACGAGCAGTACTTC; CDR3aa: CATHEQGSSYEQYF
v_gene: TRBV20-1; abundance: .; j_gene: TRBJ2-5; d_gene: .; CDR3nt: TGCAGTGCTAGAGATCCATCCCGAGAGACCCAGTACTTC; CDR3aa: CSARDPSRETQYF
v_gene: TRBV7-2; abundance: .; j_gene: TRBJ2-1; d_gene: .; CDR3nt: TGTGCCAGCAGCTTAGGGCCCGTGGGCGGGACCTCCTACAATGAGCAGTTCTTC; CDR3aa: CASSLGPVGGTSYNEQFF
v_gene: TRBV7-2; abundance: many; j_gene: TRBJ1-2; d_gene: .; CDR3nt: TGTGCCAGCAACCGAGCGGGGCAGGGCTATGGCTACACCTTC; CDR3aa: CASNRAGQGYGYTF
v_gene: TRBV6-5; abundance: few; j_gene: TRBJ2-7; d_gene: TRBD2; CDR3nt: TGTGCCAGCAGTTCACGGGGGGGCAGCTCCTACGAGCAGTACTTC; CDR3aa: CASSSRGGSSYEQYF
v_gene: TRBV27; abundance: few; j_gene: TRBJ2-7; d_gene: .; CDR3nt: TGTGCCAGCAGTCATCGGGTGAAACCTTACGAGCAGTACTTC; CDR3aa: CASSHRVKPYEQYF
v_gene: TRBV28; abundance: .; j_gene: TRBJ2-1; d_gene: TRBD1; CDR3nt: TGTGCCAGCAGCCGGGACAGGGGGCAGTTCTTC; CDR3aa: CASSRDRGQFF
v_gene: TRBV2; abundance: many; j_gene: TRBJ2-7; d_gene: TRBD2; CDR3nt: TGTGCCAGCAGCGAAGGGCTAGCGGGTCAATACGAGCAGTACTTC; CDR3aa: CASSEGLAGQYEQYF
v_gene: TRBV28; abundance: many; j_gene: TRBJ2-6; d_gene: .; CDR3nt: TGTGCCAGCAGTGTGCCTAAGTTGGGGACCAACGTCCTGACTTTC; CDR3aa: CASSVPKLGTNVLTF
v_gene: TRBV29-1; abundance: .; j_gene: TRBJ2-3; d_gene: .; CDR3nt: TGCAGCGTTGAAGGCCTGCTAGCGCCAGATACGCAGTATTTT; CDR3aa: CSVEGLLAPDTQYF
v_gene: TRBV27; abundance: many; j_gene: TRBJ1-1; d_gene: .; CDR3nt: TGTGCCAGCAAACTATACACTGAAGCTTTCTTT; CDR3aa: CASKLYTEAFF
v_gene: TRBV3-1; abundance: many; j_gene: TRBJ2-2; d_gene: .; CDR3nt: TGTGCCAGCAGGCAGACTCAAACCGGGGAGCTGTTTTTT; CDR3aa: CASRQTQTGELFF
v_gene: TRBV6-1; abundance: few; j_gene: TRBJ1-3; d_gene: .; CDR3nt: TGTGCCAGCAGTGAAGTAGTGGGCTCTGGAAACACCATATATTTT; CDR3aa: CASSEVVGSGNTIYF
v_gene: TRBV10-1; abundance: few; j_gene: TRBJ2-1; d_gene: .; CDR3nt: TGCGCCAGCAGTGAGACAGGGACTTTACGAAACAATGAGCAGTTCTTC; CDR3aa: CASSETGTLRNNEQFF
v_gene: TRBV7-2; abundance: many; j_gene: TRBJ2-3; d_gene: .; CDR3nt: TGTGCCAGCAGACTACCTTCCGCAGATACGCAGTATTTT; CDR3aa: CASRLPSADTQYF
v_gene: TRBV11-2; abundance: few; j_gene: TRBJ2-2; d_gene: .; CDR3nt: TGTGCCAGCAGCTTAGAGATCGGGGAGCTGTTTTTT; CDR3aa: CASSLEIGELFF
v_gene: TRBV28; abundance: many; j_gene: TRBJ2-3; d_gene: .; CDR3nt: TGTGCCAGCAGTTTCACAGGGACTTGGGCGCAGTATTTT; CDR3aa: CASSFTGTWAQYF
v_gene: TRBV28; abundance: many; j_gene: TRBJ1-2; d_gene: .; CDR3nt: TGTGCCAGCAGTCCGCCGGGGTTTTCATATGGCTACACCTTC; CDR3aa: CASSPPGFSYGYTF
v_gene: TRBV29-1; abundance: .; j_gene: TRBJ2-5; d_gene: TRBD1; CDR3nt: TGCAGCGTTGGGGGTGCGGACAGGCCACAAGAGACCCAGTACTTC; CDR3aa: CSVGGADRPQETQYF
v_gene: TRBV20-1; abundance: .; j_gene: TRBJ2-1; d_gene: TRBD2; CDR3nt: TGCAGTGCTAGAGATTATTCCACAACTAGCGGGAACTACAATGAGCAGTTCTTC; CDR3aa: CSARDYSTTSGNYNEQFF
v_gene: TRBV7-9; abundance: many; j_gene: TRBJ2-1; d_gene: TRBD2; CDR3nt: TGTGCCAGCACCGGACTAGCGGACGTTTGGAATGAGCAGTTCTTC; CDR3aa: CASTGLADVWNEQFF
v_gene: TRBV24-1; abundance: few; j_gene: TRBJ2-1; d_gene: .; CDR3nt: TGTGCCACCAGTGATTTTGGGGGGCCGGGGAATGAGCAGTTCTTC; CDR3aa: CATSDFGGPGNEQFF
v_gene: TRBV28; abundance: many; j_gene: TRBJ2-7; d_gene: .; CDR3nt: TGTGCCAGCCGCTCGGGCCTTAGCGTCTACGAGCAGTACTTC; CDR3aa: CASRSGLSVYEQYF
v_gene: TRBV28; abundance: many; j_gene: TRBJ2-7; d_gene: TRBD2; CDR3nt: TGTGCCAGCAGTTTAGGGGCGGGAGTCATTTCTCGCTACGAGCAGTACTTC; CDR3aa: CASSLGAGVISRYEQYF
v_gene: TRBV27; abundance: .; j_gene: TRBJ1-1; d_gene: .; CDR3nt: TGTGCCAGCGGGTCACAGTCGATGAACACTGAAGCTTTCTTT; CDR3aa: CASGSQSMNTEAFF
v_gene: TRBV4-3; abundance: many; j_gene: TRBJ1-2; d_gene: .; CDR3nt: TGCGCCAGCAGCCAAGACGGGGGCTACTATGGCTACACCTTC; CDR3aa: CASSQDGGYYGYTF
v_gene: TRBV9; abundance: many; j_gene: TRBJ1-1; d_gene: .; CDR3nt: TGTGCCAGCAGTGAAGTGAACACTGAAGCTTTCTTT; CDR3aa: CASSEVNTEAFF
v_gene: TRBV5-6; abundance: many; j_gene: TRBJ1-2; d_gene: TRBD1; CDR3nt: TGTGCCAGCAGGACACAGGGGCACTATGGCTACACCTTC; CDR3aa: CASRTQGHYGYTF
v_gene: TRBV7-8; abundance: many; j_gene: TRBJ1-5; d_gene: .; CDR3nt: TGTGCCAGCAGCTTACAGACGTATAGCAATCAGCCCCAGCATTTT; CDR3aa: CASSLQTYSNQPQHF
v_gene: TRBV29-1; abundance: many; j_gene: TRBJ2-1; d_gene: .; CDR3nt: TGCAGCGCTGACCCCCTTATGGGCTACAATGAGCAGTTCTTC; CDR3aa: CSADPLMGYNEQFF